The 30 T cell receptor beta chains presented below share a single source sample, sequenced in a study of cytomegalovirus exposure and HLA in healthy donors. Here immunoSEQ multiplex PCR was the method, and the copy in TCRdb shows in-frame clones only, minus some. The repertoire holds roughly 330,000 clones, with 75% to 90% as singletons. Material: PBMCs. These receptor sequences come from a woman in her 30s in good health and CMV-seropositive.

This chain joins TRBV11-3 and TRBJ2-7, with D perhaps matching TRBD1 (6 bases). The CDR3 covers 14 residues. CDR1 is SGHNT, CDR2 YENEEA, per germline. V shed 2 bases and J shed 3 bases, with 11 bases lying between them. The CDR3 DNA reads as TGTGCCAGCAGCTTAACTACAGGGAACTACGAGCAGTACTTC. Translating it yields CASSLTTGNYEQYF.

The CDR3, as DNA: TGTGCCAGCAGTTACTTAGGGGGGAGGGGTTCCTACGAGCAGTACTTC. Translated, it gives CASSYLGGRGSYEQYF. The chain has TRBV6-5 and TRBJ2-7; possibly TRBD2 for D (7 bases). V was pared by 1 base and J by 1 base, with 14 bases between. The CDR3 has 16 residues. Germline V gene data show CDR1 as MNHEY and CDR2 as SVGAGI.

This clone was observed once. This sequence joins TRBV25-1 and TRBJ2-7, with 8 bases identical to TRBD2. Germline CDR1 MGHDK, CDR2 SYGVNS. This CDR3 contains 16 residues. The V segment lost 3 bases and the J segment 2 bases; nucleotides outside the gene matches: 9. The CDR3, as DNA: TGTGCCAGCAGTGACCCCAGCGGGGGCACGCCCTACGAGCAGTACTTC. It encodes CASSDPSGGTPYEQYF.

The rearrangement joins TRBV19 to TRBJ2-3, with D possibly TRBD2 on 5 matching bases. CDR1 LNHDA and CDR2 SQIVND come from the germline V gene (reference sequence). Trimming pared 2 bases from V and 2 bases from J, leaving 11 bases between. This CDR3 comprises 15 residues. CDR3 sequence (DNA): TGTGCCAGTAGTATAAGGGTCCGGGACACAGATACGCAGTATTTT. As protein: CASSIRVRDTDTQYF.

V is TRBV2 and J is TRBJ2-5, with TRBD1 identical over 8 bases. Trimming removed 3 bases from V and 2 bases from J; junction bases left unmatched: 2. Germline V gene sequence: CDR1 SNHLY, CDR2 FYNNEI. This CDR3 has 14 amino acids. This chain's CDR3 is CASSDTGGQETQYF. The DNA of the CDR3 is TGTGCCAGCAGTGATACAGGGGGGCAAGAGACCCAGTACTTC.

The rearrangement uses TRBV30 and TRBJ2-6; D remains unclear. The CDR3 is 14 amino acids. V was trimmed by 4 bases and J by 0 bases, leaving 7 bases between them. From germline, CDR1 is GTSNPN and CDR2 SVGIG (reference sequence). The CDR3 protein is CAWKTYSGANVLTF. The DNA of the CDR3 is TGTGCCTGGAAGACCTACTCTGGGGCCAACGTCCTGACTTTC.

The V and J genes are TRBV6-5 and TRBJ2-7; 7 nucleotides match TRBD2. Germline CDR1 reads MNHEY; CDR2 reads SVGAGI. J gave up 4 bases and V 6 bases, and 9 bases lay outside the gene matches. The CDR3 is 14 residues long. CDR3 sequence: CASSPGLGGYEQYF. CDR3 bases: TGTGCCAGCAGCCCAGGACTAGGAGGATACGAGCAGTACTTC.

The J gene is TRBJ1-2, the V gene TRBV10-3; D unresolved. With 3 bases removed from V and 8 bases from J, the gap between germline ends came to 4 bases. The CDR3 loop spans 10 amino acids. CDR1 and CDR2 (germline): ENHRY, SYGVKD. CDR3 DNA sequence: TGTGCCATCAGTGATCCCGGCTACACCTTC. Translated: CAISDPGYTF.

This sequence joins TRBV4-3 and TRBJ2-1, with 8 nucleotides matching TRBD2. Germline CDR1 is LGHNA and CDR2 is YSLEER. This CDR3 contains 18 residues. Trimming cost V 4 bases and J 4 bases; bases outside gene matches: 15. CDR3: CASSPGLATTSSYNEQFF. The CDR3 DNA is TGCGCCAGCAGCCCAGGACTAGCCACTACTTCATCTTACAATGAGCAGTTCTTC.

The V gene is TRBV28, the J gene TRBJ1-3, with unresolved D. The CDR3 length is 14 residues. Germline assignment: CDR1 MDHEN and CDR2 SYDVKM. V lost 4 bases and J 0 bases, leaving 7 bases between the germline ends. The CDR3: CASSSWNSGNTIYF. The CDR3 DNA is TGTGCCAGCAGTTCCTGGAACTCTGGAAACACCATATATTTT.

V usage is TRBV5-4 and J usage is TRBJ2-3; 9 nucleotides agree with TRBD2. J gave up 0 bases and V 5 bases, and 4 bases lay outside the gene matches. CDR3 length: 15 amino acids. From germline, CDR1 is SGHNT and CDR2 YYREEE (reference sequence). The CDR3 nucleotides read TGTGCCAGCAGTGCGGGGGGGCATAGCACAGATACGCAGTATTTT. This sequence encodes CASSAGGHSTDTQYF.

The rearrangement joins TRBV28 to TRBJ1-2; D call uncertain. Germline values: CDR1 MDHEN, CDR2 SYDVKM. The CDR3 extends over 14 amino acids. Deletions cut 3 bases from V and 1 base from J, with 9 bases between. The CDR3 sequence: CASSLTPINYGYTF. DNA of the CDR3: TGTGCCAGCAGTTTGACTCCCATTAACTATGGCTACACCTTC.

The genes are TRBV29-1 and TRBJ2-3; 10 bases agree with TRBD2. Germline V gene lookup returns CDR1 SQVTM and CDR2 ANQGSEA. The CDR3 totals 14 residues. The V and J ends lost 1 base and 7 bases, in that order; junction bases with no gene match: 5. CDR3 loop: CSVEGLAGVHTQYF. The CDR3 bases are TGCAGCGTTGAAGGACTAGCGGGTGTGCATACGCAGTATTTT.

This chain links TRBV14 with TRBJ2-7, with 10 bases lining up with TRBD2. Germline V gene lookup returns CDR1 SGHDN and CDR2 FVKESK. V lost 0 bases, J lost 0 bases, and 5 bases stayed unmatched. The length of the CDR3 is 17 residues. The CDR3 DNA sequence: TGTGCCAGCAGCCAAGATACTAGCGGGGTCGGCTCCTACGAGCAGTACTTC. Amino acids: CASSQDTSGVGSYEQYF.

The rearrangement links TRBV7-9 to TRBJ2-1; TRBD1 matches at 7 bases. This CDR3 region has 14 residues. V was clipped by 5 bases and J by 6 bases; unmatched bases: 7. CDR1 is SEHNR, CDR2 FQNEAQ, per germline (reference sequence). CDR3: CASSPTTGVNEQFF. For the CDR3, the DNA is TGTGCCAGCAGCCCCACCACAGGGGTCAATGAGCAGTTCTTC.

V is TRBV11-2 and J is TRBJ1-4; TRBD1 might be the D (5 bases). Germline V gene lookup returns CDR1 SGHAT and CDR2 FQNNGV. The V and J ends lost 4 bases and 0 bases respectively, with 9 bases between them. The CDR3 has 15 residues. The chain's CDR3 is CASSSGAATNEKLFF. The CDR3 DNA sequence: TGTGCCAGCAGCTCCGGGGCTGCAACTAATGAAAAACTGTTTTTT.

Regarding this clone: This same CDR3 is encoded by further DNA sequences in the sample. The chain links TRBV5-4 to TRBJ2-7; D perhaps matches TRBD1 (5 bases). The CDR3 is 13 amino acids. V was shortened by 0 bases and J by 2 bases, with 6 bases between the two germline ends. Germline CDR1 and CDR2: SGHNT and YYREEE (reference sequence). In DNA form, the CDR3 reads TGTGCCAGCAGCTTGGCAGGGACCTACGAGCAGTACTTC. This encodes CASSLAGTYEQYF.

V and J are TRBV12-5 and TRBJ1-5; no reliable D call. Germline V gene lookup returns CDR1 LGHNT and CDR2 FRNRAP. Trimming removed 3 bases from V and 1 base from J, with 1 base in between. The CDR3 consists of 12 residues. CDR3 sequence (DNA): TGTGCTAGTGGTTTAAGCAATCAGCCCCAGCATTTT. It codes for CASGLSNQPQHF.

The CDR3 bases are TGTGCCAGTAGGTCCTCTGGGGCCAACGTCCTGACTTTC. It yields the protein CASRSSGANVLTF. The chain employs TRBV19 and TRBJ2-6; D gene unclear. The germline V gene has CDR1 LNHDA and CDR2 SQIVND (reference sequence). The length of the CDR3 is 13 residues. The V end was cut by 6 bases, the J end by 0 bases, with 3 bases between.

Regarding this clone: This specimen includes other DNA sequences encoding the same CDR3. CDR3 nucleotides: TGTGCCTGGATGCAGGGAGGCTACGAGCAGTACTTC. Its protein is CAWMQGGYEQYF. The V call is TRBV30, the J call TRBJ2-7, with D tentatively TRBD2 (6 bases). This CDR3 spans 12 amino acids. V dropped 4 bases and J dropped 3 bases, with 10 bases sitting between them. Germline V gene lookup returns CDR1 GTSNPN and CDR2 SVGIG (reference sequence). The full variable domain, completed using reference TRBV30 and TRBJ2-7, is SQTIHQWPATLVQPVGSPLSLECTVEGTSNPNLYWYRQAAGRGLQLLFYSVGIGQISSEVPQNLSASRPQDRQFILSSKKLLLSDSGFYLCAWMQGGYEQYFGPGTRLTVT.

This clone was seen once. The V and J genes are TRBV4-1 and TRBJ2-7; 8 bases agree with TRBD1. V dropped 4 bases and J dropped 2; count of bases not matched to a gene: 10. The CDR3 has 16 residues. Looked up from germline, CDR1 is MGHRA and CDR2 is YSYEKL. This CDR3 is CASSRAVDRGAYEQYF. In DNA, the CDR3 is TGCGCCAGCAGCCGGGCGGTCGACAGGGGCGCCTACGAGCAGTACTTC.

The V and J genes are TRBV6-5 and TRBJ1-2, with D tentatively TRBD1 (5 bases). The CDR3 has 12 amino acids. The germline V gene has CDR1 MNHEY and CDR2 SVGAGI. Trimming removed 3 bases at V and 4 bases at J, with 6 bases between. The CDR3 sequence: CASSYGGYGYTF. The CDR3 DNA is TGTGCCAGCAGTTATGGGGGCTATGGCTACACCTTC.

The V gene is TRBV7-8, the J gene TRBJ2-3, with D perhaps matching TRBD2 (6 bases). V was clipped by 5 bases and J by 2 bases, with 11 bases between them. This CDR3 has 14 amino acids. Germline CDR1 is SGHVS and CDR2 is FQNEAQ. For the CDR3, the DNA is TGTGCCAGCAGCCTCGGGACTGTCACAGATACGCAGTATTTT. Translated: CASSLGTVTDTQYF.

This rearrangement joins TRBV18 to TRBJ2-1; 16 nucleotides agree with TRBD2. The CDR3 totals 18 residues. Trimming took 3 bases from V and 5 from J; bases not matched to a gene: 7. Germline CDR1 reads KGHSH; CDR2 reads LQKENI. This chain's CDR3 is CASSPLPGLAGGNNEQFF. CDR3 coding DNA: TGTGCCAGCTCACCCTTACCGGGACTAGCGGGAGGGAACAATGAGCAGTTCTTC.

The chain links TRBV9 to TRBJ2-7, with 7 bases that match TRBD1. This CDR3 has 15 residues. Trimming took 1 base from V and 5 from J; bases not matched to a gene: 9. CDR1 is SGDLS and CDR2 is YYNGEE in the germline V gene. The CDR3 loop is CASSVMPTGRNEQYF. The CDR3 coding sequence is TGTGCCAGCAGCGTAATGCCGACAGGGCGCAACGAGCAGTACTTC.

This clone was seen many times. The CDR3 is CASSEVGEGNQPQHF. The CDR3 nucleotides are TGTGCCAGCAGTGAAGTTGGGGAGGGCAATCAGCCCCAGCATTTT. The V gene is TRBV6-1, the J gene TRBJ1-5; unclear D gene. V lost 1 base and J lost 2, with 9 bases in between. This CDR3 is 15 amino acids long. Germline V gene lookup returns CDR1 MNHNS and CDR2 SASEGT.

The chain joins TRBV9 to TRBJ2-7; a possible D gene is TRBD2 (6 bases). From germline, CDR1 is SGDLS and CDR2 YYNGEE. This CDR3 spans 15 amino acids. V shed 2 bases and J shed 5 bases, with 17 bases lying between them. The CDR3 region is CASSVTGGPGDEQYF. Here the CDR3 DNA reads TGTGCCAGCAGCGTCACCGGGGGTCCGGGGGACGAGCAGTACTTC.

V is TRBV9 and J is TRBJ2-2; no reliable D call. Germline-derived CDR1 and CDR2 are SGDLS and YYNGEE. The V end was cut by 4 bases, the J end by 5 bases, with 15 bases between. CDR3 length: 15 amino acids. The CDR3 region is CASSPPGVLTGELFF. In nucleotides, the CDR3 is TGTGCCAGCAGCCCCCCAGGAGTTTTGACCGGGGAGCTGTTTTTT.

V and J are TRBV6-5 and TRBJ2-2; unclear D gene. The CDR3 is 13 amino acids. Trimming removed 7 bases at V and 3 bases at J, with 9 bases between. Germline CDR1 and CDR2: MNHEY and SVGAGI. The CDR3 DNA reads TGTGCCAGCACCCATGGGCACACCGGGGAGCTGTTTTTT. Protein: CASTHGHTGELFF.

This chain connects TRBV11-2 to TRBJ2-7, with a weak D call TRBD2 (6 bases). The CDR3 covers 15 residues. Between the trimmed V and J ends, which lost 5 bases and 2 bases, there was a span of 16 bases. Germline-derived CDR1 and CDR2 are SGHAT and FQNNGV. The CDR3 sequence: CASSLGAGNTYEQYF. The DNA for the CDR3 is TGTGCCAGCAGCCTCGGGGCGGGAAATACCTACGAGCAGTACTTC.